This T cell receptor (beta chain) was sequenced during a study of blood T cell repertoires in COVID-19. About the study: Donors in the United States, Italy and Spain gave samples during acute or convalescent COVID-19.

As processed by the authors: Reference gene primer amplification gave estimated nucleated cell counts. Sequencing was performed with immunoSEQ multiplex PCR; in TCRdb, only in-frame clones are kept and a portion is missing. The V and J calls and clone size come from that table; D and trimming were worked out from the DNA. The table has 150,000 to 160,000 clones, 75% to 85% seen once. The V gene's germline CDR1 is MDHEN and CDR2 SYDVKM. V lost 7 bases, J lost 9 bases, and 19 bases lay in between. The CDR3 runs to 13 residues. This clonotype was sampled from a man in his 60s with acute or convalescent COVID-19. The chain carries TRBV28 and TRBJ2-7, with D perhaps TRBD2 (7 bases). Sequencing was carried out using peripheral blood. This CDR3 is CASTMGQGRVQYF. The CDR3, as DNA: TGTGCCAGCACCATGGGTCAGGGGAGGGTGCAGTACTTC.